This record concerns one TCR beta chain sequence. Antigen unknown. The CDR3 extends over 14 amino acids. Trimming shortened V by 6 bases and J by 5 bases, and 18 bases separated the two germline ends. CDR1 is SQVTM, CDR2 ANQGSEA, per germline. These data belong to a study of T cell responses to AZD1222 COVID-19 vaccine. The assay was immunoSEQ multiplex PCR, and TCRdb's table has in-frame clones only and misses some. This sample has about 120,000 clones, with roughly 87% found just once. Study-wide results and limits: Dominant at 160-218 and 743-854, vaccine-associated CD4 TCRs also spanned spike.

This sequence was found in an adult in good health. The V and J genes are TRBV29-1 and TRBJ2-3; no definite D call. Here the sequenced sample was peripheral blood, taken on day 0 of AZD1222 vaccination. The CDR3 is CSVKASGFGDTQYF. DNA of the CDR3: TGCAGCGTAAAGGCTAGTGGGTTTGGAGATACGCAGTATTTT.